This TCR beta chain is from a study of HIV-infected patients and healthy controls. Points on this clonotype: What it binds is not known.

About 450 ng RNA was reverse transcribed with alpha and beta constant-region primers. Separate chain-specific third strand synthesis with multiplexing indices produced the alpha and beta libraries. TCRdb fed the 5' RACE reads into MiXCR, producing one record per CDR3 protein. Among several thousand distinct CDR3 sequences, about 8.8% were seen once, and the ten largest hold approximately 32%. Study conclusions and caveats: Donor HLA types were not determined in the study. Eight alpha and eight beta V genes differed significantly in mean usage between HIV-infected patients and controls. Study cohorts differed slightly in age and sex, but this did not explain diversity differences. HIV-infected repertoires had significantly higher mean Gini indices than controls, possibly reflecting oligoclonality.

This CDR3 has 15 residues. Trimming left V 4 bases short and J 0 bases short, with 11 bases between. Germline-derived CDR1 and CDR2 are LNHDA and SQIVND (reference sequence). Whole blood was used without fractionation, so all unsorted peripheral T cells were included. The material was blood, obtained before antiretroviral therapy. The genes are TRBV19 and TRBJ2-3; possible D gene TRBD1, 5 bases. This receptor was obtained from an adult with HIV infection. The donor label of this sample is uncertain. The CDR3 DNA follows: TGTGCCAGTAGTACTGACAGCCTCAGCACAGATACGCAGTATTTT. Amino acid sequence: CASSTDSLSTDTQYF.